The clone carrying this T cell receptor beta chain was picked up many times. TCR beta libraries were built with iRepertoire HTBI primers and Arm-PCR of CDR3 regions. TCRdb processed the multiplex PCR reads anew with MiXCR; each CDR3 protein has one entry. The table shows more than 300,000 distinct CDR3 sequences, with roughly 15% occurring only once. The sample originates from a study of regulatory T cells in long-lasting Graves disease. Germline V CDR1 and CDR2: SNHLY, FYNNEI. The CDR3 extends over 15 amino acids. V was cut by 7 bases and J by 3 bases, with 18 bases left in between. Time point described: newly diagnosed GD, antithyroid drugs for less than 3 months. Scientists built the TCR library using RNA that was extracted from PBMCs.

The chain recombines TRBV2 with TRBJ1-2; tentatively, D is TRBD1 (6 bases). This clonotype originated in a female donor with Graves disease. The sample consisted of peripheral blood mononuclear cells (PBMCs), taken at new diagnosis, from a patient treated with antithyroid drugs. The chain's CDR3 is CASTDLGTWDYGYTF. DNA of the CDR3: TGTGCCAGCACTGACCTGGGGACATGGGACTATGGCTACACCTTC.